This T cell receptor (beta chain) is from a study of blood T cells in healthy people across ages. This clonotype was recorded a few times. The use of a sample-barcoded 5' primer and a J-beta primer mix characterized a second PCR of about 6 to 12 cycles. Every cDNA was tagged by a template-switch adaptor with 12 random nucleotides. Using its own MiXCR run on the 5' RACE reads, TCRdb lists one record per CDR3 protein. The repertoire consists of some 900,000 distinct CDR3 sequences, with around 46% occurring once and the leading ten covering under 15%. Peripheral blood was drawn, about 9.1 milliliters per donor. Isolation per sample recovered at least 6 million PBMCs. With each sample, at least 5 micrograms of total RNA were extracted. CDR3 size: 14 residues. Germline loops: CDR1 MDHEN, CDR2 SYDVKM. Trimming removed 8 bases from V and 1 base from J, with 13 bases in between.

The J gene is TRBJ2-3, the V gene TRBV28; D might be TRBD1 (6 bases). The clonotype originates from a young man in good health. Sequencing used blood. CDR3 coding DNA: TGTGCCAGCTCCGAGGGACATCGCACAGATACGCAGTATTTT. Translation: CASSEGHRTDTQYF.